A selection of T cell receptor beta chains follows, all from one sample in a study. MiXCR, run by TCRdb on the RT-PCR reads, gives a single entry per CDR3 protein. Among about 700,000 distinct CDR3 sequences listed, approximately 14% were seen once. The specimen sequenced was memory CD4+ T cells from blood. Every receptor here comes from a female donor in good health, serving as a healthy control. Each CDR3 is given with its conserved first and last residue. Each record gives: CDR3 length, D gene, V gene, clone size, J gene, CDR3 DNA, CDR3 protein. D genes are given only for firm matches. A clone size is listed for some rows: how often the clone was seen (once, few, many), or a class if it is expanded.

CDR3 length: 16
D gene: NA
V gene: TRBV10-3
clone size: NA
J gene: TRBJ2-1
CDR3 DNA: TGTGCCATCAGGGCCTCCTTGGGCGGGAATATCAATGAGCAGTTCTTC
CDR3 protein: CAIRASLGGNINEQFF

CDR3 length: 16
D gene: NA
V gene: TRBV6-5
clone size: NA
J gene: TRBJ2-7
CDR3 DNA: TGTGCCAGCAGTTCCCGGGACCGAGGATTTTCCTACGAGCAGTACTTC
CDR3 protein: CASSSRDRGFSYEQYF

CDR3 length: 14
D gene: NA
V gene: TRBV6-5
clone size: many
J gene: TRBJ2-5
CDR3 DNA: TGTGCCAGCAGTTACTTGACAGCCCAAGAGACCCAGTACTTC
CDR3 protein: CASSYLTAQETQYF

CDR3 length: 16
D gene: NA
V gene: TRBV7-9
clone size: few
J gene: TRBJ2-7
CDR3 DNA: TGTGCCAGCAGCTTAAAGTCCCCCGACAGTCTACGGGAGCAGTACTTC
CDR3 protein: CASSLKSPDSLREQYF

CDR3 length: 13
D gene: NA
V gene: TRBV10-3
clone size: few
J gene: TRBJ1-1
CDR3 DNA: TGTGCCATCACCGCAGGGATGAACACTGAAGCTTTCTTT
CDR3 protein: CAITAGMNTEAFF

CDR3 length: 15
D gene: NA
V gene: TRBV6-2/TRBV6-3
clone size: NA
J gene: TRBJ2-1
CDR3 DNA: TGTGCCAGCAGTTATACACCGTTCTCCTACAATGAGCAGTTCTTC
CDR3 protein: CASSYTPFSYNEQFF

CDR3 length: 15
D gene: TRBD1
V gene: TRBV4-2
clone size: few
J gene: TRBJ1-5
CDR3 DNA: TGTGCCAGCAGCCAAGAAGGGGGCGCCAATCAGCCCCAGCATTTT
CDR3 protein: CASSQEGGANQPQHF

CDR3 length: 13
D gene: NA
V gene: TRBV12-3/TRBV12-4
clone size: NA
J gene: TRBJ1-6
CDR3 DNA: TGTGCCAGCAGTCCCTCCTATAATTCACCCCTCTACTTT
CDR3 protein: CASSPSYNSPLYF

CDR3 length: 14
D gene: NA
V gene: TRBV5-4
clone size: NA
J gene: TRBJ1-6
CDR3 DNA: TGTGCCAGCAGCCGCGTGGGGGAGAATTCACCCCTCCACTTT
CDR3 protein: CASSRVGENSPLHF

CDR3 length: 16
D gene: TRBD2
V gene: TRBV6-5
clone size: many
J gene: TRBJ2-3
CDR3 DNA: TGTGCCAGCAGTTCGACTAGCGGGAGGGGGACAGATACGCAGTATTTT
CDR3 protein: CASSSTSGRGTDTQYF

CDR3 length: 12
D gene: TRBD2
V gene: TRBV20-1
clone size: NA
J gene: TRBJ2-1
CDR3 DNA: TGCAGTGGTAAAATAGCGGGAGGGACCCAGTTCTTC
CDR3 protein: CSGKIAGGTQFF

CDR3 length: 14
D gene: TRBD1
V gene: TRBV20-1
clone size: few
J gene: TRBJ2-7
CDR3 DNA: TGCATTGCTAGAGATCGAGAGGGGGCGGTCGAGCAGTACTTC
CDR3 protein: CIARDREGAVEQYF

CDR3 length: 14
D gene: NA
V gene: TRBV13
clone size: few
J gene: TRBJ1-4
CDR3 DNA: TGTGCCAGCAGCGAAGGGGTCACTAATGAAAAACTGTTTTTT
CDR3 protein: CASSEGVTNEKLFF

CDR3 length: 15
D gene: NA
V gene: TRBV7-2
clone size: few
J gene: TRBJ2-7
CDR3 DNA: TGTGCCAGCAGCGTCGGGCCGACGAGCTCCTACGAGCAGTACTTC
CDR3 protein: CASSVGPTSSYEQYF

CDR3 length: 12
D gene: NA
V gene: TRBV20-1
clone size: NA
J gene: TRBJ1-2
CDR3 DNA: TGCAGTGCTCCCGACAGGTCAGGCGGCTACACCTTC
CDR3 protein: CSAPDRSGGYTF

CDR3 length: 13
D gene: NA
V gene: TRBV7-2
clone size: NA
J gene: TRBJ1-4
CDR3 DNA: TGTGCCAGCAGCATCACAGTAAATGAAAAACTGTTTTTT
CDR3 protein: CASSITVNEKLFF

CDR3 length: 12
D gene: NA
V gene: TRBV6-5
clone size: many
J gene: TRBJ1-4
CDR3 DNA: TGTGCCAGCACGGCACTCCCGCTGGAACTGTTTTTT
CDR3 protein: CASTALPLELFF

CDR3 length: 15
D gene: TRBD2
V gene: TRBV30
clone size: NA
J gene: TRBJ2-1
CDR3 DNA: TGTGCCTGGAGTGTTGGACTAGCGGGATGGGGTGAGCAGTTCTTC
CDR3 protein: CAWSVGLAGWGEQFF

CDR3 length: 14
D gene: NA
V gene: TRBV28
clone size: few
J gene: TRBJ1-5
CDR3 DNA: TGTGCCAGCAGTTTACAGTCCTACAATCAGCCCCAGCATTTT
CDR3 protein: CASSLQSYNQPQHF

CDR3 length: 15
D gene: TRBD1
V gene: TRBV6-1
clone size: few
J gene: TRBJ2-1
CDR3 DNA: TGTGCCACCCAACTGTGGGACAGGCCCCTCGAGGAGCAGTTCTTC
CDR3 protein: CATQLWDRPLEEQFF

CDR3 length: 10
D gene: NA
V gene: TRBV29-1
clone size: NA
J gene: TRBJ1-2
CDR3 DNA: TGCAGCGTGAATACGGACAGAAACACCTTC
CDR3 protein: CSVNTDRNTF

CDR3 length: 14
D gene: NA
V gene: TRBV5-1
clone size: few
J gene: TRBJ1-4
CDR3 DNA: TGCGCCAGCAGCTTAAGCAGCGTTGGCGAAAAACTGTTTTTT
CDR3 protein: CASSLSSVGEKLFF

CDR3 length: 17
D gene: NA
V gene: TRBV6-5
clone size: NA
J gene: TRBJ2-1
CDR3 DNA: TGTGCCAGCAGTTCATCTCCGGGACTCAGCTCCTACAATGAGCAGTTCTTC
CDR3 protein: CASSSSPGLSSYNEQFF

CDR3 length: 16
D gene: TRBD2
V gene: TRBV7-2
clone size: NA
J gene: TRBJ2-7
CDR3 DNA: TGTGCCAGCAGCTTAGGTTTTCGGGGGGATTTAGGGGAGCAGTACTTC
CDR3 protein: CASSLGFRGDLGEQYF

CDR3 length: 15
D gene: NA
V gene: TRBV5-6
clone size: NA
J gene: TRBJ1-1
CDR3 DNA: TGTGCCAGCAGCTTGTATACCCTGGGGGGGACTGAAGCTTTCTTT
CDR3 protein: CASSLYTLGGTEAFF

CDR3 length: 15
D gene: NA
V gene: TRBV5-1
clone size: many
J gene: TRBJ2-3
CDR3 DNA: TGCGCCAGCAGCTTGGGGACAAGGGGAACAGATACGCAGTATTTT
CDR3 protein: CASSLGTRGTDTQYF

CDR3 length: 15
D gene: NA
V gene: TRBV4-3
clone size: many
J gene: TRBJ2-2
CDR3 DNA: TGCGCCAGCAGCCAAGTATCGGGGAACACCGGGGAGCTGTTTTTT
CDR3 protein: CASSQVSGNTGELFF

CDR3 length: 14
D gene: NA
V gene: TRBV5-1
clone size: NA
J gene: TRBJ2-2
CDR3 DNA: TGCGCCAGCAGCTTCGGCCTAGGTGGTGGGGAGCTGTTTTTT
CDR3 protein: CASSFGLGGGELFF

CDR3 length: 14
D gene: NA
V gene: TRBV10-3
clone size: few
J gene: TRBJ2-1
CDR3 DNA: TGTGCCATCAGTGAGTCCGTCAAGTTCAATGAGCAGTTCTTC
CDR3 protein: CAISESVKFNEQFF

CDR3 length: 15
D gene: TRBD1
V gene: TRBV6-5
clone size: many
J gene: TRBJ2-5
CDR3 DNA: TGTGCCAGCAGTTACCAGGACAGGGGTCAAGAGACCCAGTACTTC
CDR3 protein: CASSYQDRGQETQYF

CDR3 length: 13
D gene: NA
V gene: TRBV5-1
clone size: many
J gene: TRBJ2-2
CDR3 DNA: TGCGCCAGCAGCTCGTCCGACACCGGGGAGCTGTTTTTT
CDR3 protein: CASSSSDTGELFF

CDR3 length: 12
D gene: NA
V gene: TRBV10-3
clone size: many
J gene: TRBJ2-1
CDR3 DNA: TGTGCCATCAGTCCTTCTAGCAATGAGCAGTTCTTC
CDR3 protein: CAISPSSNEQFF

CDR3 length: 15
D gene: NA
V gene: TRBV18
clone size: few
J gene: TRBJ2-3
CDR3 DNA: TGTGCCAGCTCCAGCCCAGACGATCACTTGGATACGCAGTATTTT
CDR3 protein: CASSSPDDHLDTQYF

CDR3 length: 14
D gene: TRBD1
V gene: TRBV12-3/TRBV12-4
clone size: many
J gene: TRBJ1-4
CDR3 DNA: TGTGCCAGCGGGCCACAGGGGGAGGGTGAAAAACTGTTTTTT
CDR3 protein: CASGPQGEGEKLFF

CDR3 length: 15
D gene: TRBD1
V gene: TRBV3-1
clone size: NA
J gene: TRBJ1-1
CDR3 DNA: TGTGCCAGCAGCCAGGGACAGGGGGCAGGCACTGAAGCTTTCTTT
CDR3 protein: CASSQGQGAGTEAFF

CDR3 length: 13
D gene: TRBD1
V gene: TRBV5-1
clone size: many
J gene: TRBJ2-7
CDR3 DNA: TGCGCCAGCAGCCCGGGACAGGGGCCCGAGCAGTACTTC
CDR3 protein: CASSPGQGPEQYF

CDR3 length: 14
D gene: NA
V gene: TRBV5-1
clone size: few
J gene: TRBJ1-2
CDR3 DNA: TGCGCCAGCAGCTTGGAGAGGGGGGCCTATGGCTACACCTTC
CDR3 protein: CASSLERGAYGYTF

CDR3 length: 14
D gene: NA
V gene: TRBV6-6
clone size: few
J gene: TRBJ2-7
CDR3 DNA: TGTGCCAGCAGTTACGATCCAGTCTCCTACGAGCAGTACTTC
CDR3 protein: CASSYDPVSYEQYF

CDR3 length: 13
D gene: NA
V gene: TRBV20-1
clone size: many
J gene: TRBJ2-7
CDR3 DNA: TGCAGTGCCGCAGACAGCCGAACCTACGAGCAGTACTTC
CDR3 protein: CSAADSRTYEQYF

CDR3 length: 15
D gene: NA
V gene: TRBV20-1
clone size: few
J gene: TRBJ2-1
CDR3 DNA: TGCAGTGCTAGGTGGCCGACCGGGGCCTACAATGAGCAGTTCTTC
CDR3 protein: CSARWPTGAYNEQFF

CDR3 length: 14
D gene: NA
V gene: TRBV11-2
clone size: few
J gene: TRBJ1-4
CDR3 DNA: TGTGCCAGCGCTCAGGGCGTGGGTAATGAAAAACTGTTTTTT
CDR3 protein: CASAQGVGNEKLFF

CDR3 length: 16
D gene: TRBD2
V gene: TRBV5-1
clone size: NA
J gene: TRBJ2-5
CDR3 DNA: TGCGCCAGCAGCTTGGATCCAGCGGGAAGCCAAGAGACCCAGTACTTC
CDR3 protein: CASSLDPAGSQETQYF

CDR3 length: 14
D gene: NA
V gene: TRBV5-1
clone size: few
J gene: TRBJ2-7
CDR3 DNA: TGCGCCAGCAGCTTGGTGCAAGACCCCTACGAGCAGTACTTC
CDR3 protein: CASSLVQDPYEQYF

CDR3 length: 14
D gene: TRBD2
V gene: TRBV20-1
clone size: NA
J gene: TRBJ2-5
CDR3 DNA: TGCAGTGCTAGAGACGGGGGGATTACAGAGACCCAGTACTTC
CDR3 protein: CSARDGGITETQYF

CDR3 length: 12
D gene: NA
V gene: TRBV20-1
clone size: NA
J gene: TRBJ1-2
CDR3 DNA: TGCAGTGCTAGCGCAGGTGTCTATGGCTACACCTTC
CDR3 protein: CSASAGVYGYTF

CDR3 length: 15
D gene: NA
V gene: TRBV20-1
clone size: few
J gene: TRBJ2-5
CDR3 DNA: TGCAGTGCTAGTGATAGTGGGGTAGCGGAAGAGACCCAGTACTTC
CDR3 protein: CSASDSGVAEETQYF

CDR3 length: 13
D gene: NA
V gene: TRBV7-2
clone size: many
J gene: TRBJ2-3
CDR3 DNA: TGTGCCAGCAGCTTAGATTGGACAGATACGCAGTATTTT
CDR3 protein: CASSLDWTDTQYF

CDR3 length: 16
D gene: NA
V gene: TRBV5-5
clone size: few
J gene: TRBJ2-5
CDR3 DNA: TGTGCCAGCAGCTCAATCAGGGGGGCTGTGAGGGAGACCCAGTACTTC
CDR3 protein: CASSSIRGAVRETQYF

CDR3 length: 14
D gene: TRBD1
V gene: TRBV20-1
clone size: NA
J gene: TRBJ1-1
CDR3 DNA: TGCAGTGCTAGGCGACAGGGAGTGAACACTGAAGCTTTCTTT
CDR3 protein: CSARRQGVNTEAFF

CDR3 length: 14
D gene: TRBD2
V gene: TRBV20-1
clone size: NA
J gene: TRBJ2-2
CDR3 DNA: TGCAGTGCCCAAGAGCGGGGACCCGCCGGGGAGCTGTTTTTT
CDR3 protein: CSAQERGPAGELFF

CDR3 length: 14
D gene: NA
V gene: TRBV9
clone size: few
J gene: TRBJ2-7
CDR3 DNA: TGTGCCAGCAGCGTAGGTGGAGACCCCTACGAGCAGTACTTC
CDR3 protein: CASSVGGDPYEQYF

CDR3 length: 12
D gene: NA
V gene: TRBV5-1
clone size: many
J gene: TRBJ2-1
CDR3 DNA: TGCGCCAGCAGCTTGGGGCAGGTTGAGCAGTTCTTC
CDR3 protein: CASSLGQVEQFF

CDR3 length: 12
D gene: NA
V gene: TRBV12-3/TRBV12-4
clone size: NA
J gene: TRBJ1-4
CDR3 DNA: TGTGCCAGCAGTAGGACAGCTGAAAAACTGTTTTTT
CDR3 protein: CASSRTAEKLFF